These T cell receptor beta chains were read from a single sample in a study of T cells in Graves' hyperthyroidism and ophthalmopathy. Via MiXCR, TCRdb re-called the multiplex PCR reads, giving one row per CDR3 protein. The table lists under 350,000 distinct CDR3 sequences, about 20% of them singletons. The sequencing input was blood. These receptors were obtained from a woman between 50 and 59 years old with Graves' hyperthyroidism. The CDR3 runs from the conserved cysteine through the conserved F or W. The D gene is left open where the match is weak. Size values are once, few and many counts, or a class for expanded clones, and some rows have none.

abundance	v_gene	d_gene	j_gene	CDR3aa	CDR3nt
many	TRBV28	-	TRBJ1-2	CASSPVGARYGYTF	TGTGCCAGCAGCCCAGTCGGGGCCAGGTATGGCTACACCTTC
many	TRBV28	-	TRBJ1-4	CATRGTEKLFF	TGTGCCACCCGGGGGACCGAAAAACTGTTTTTT
-	TRBV12-3/TRBV12-4	-	TRBJ1-2	CASSFERDGYTF	TGTGCCAGCAGTTTTGAGAGGGATGGCTACACCTTC
few	TRBV7-9	-	TRBJ2-6	CASSLAELANVLTF	TGTGCCAGCAGCTTGGCAGAGTTGGCCAACGTCCTGACTTTC
-	TRBV2	-	TRBJ1-1	CASRVRNTEAFF	TGTGCCAGTAGAGTTCGGAACACTGAAGCTTTCTTT
many	TRBV5-1	-	TRBJ2-1	CASSLDPSYNEQFF	TGCGCCAGCAGCTTGGATCCGTCCTACAATGAGCAGTTCTTC
-	TRBV10-2	-	TRBJ2-2	CASSDSVRSNTGELFF	TGCGCCAGCAGTGACAGTGTCAGGTCGAACACCGGGGAGCTGTTTTTT
many	TRBV2	-	TRBJ2-5	CASSAPRYKVQETQYF	TGTGCCAGCAGTGCCCCCCGGTACAAGGTTCAAGAGACCCAGTACTTC
many	TRBV3-1	-	TRBJ1-1	CASSQRGTHEAFF	TGTGCCAGCAGCCAGCGAGGGACACATGAAGCTTTCTTT
many	TRBV20-1	TRBD2	TRBJ2-7	CSAPVAGGYEQYF	TGCAGTGCCCCGGTAGCGGGAGGCTACGAGCAGTACTTC
few	TRBV27	TRBD1	TRBJ1-1	CASSLARPIQGWTEAFF	TGTGCCAGCAGTTTAGCCCGACCCATACAGGGGTGGACTGAAGCTTTCTTT
few	TRBV3-1	-	TRBJ1-6	CASSQGTGPLHF	TGTGCCAGCAGCCAAGGAACTGGTCCCCTCCACTTT
-	TRBV20-1	-	TRBJ2-1	CSASGNYNEQFF	TGCAGTGCTAGCGGAAACTACAATGAGCAGTTCTTC
-	TRBV28	-	TRBJ2-7	CASSLKAWRDDYEQYF	TGTGCCAGCAGTTTAAAGGCTTGGCGGGATGACTACGAGCAGTACTTC
many	TRBV6-1	-	TRBJ2-7	CASGTQREQYF	TGTGCCAGCGGTACACAGCGCGAGCAGTACTTC
few	TRBV6-1	TRBD2	TRBJ2-1	CASSEALAGGEQFF	TGTGCCAGCAGTGAAGCTCTAGCGGGAGGAGAGCAGTTCTTC
-	TRBV29-1	-	TRBJ2-7	CSVGDGVFYEQYF	TGCAGCGTTGGGGATGGAGTTTTCTACGAGCAGTACTTC
few	TRBV7-9	TRBD1	TRBJ1-1	CASAQTGGRTEAFF	TGTGCCAGCGCCCAGACAGGGGGTAGGACTGAAGCTTTCTTT
few	TRBV28	-	TRBJ2-5	CATEGGGQETQYF	TGTGCCACCGAAGGGGGTGGGCAAGAGACCCAGTACTTC
few	TRBV6-1	-	TRBJ1-2	CASSEFGRGGYTF	TGTGCCAGCAGTGAATTCGGTAGGGGTGGCTACACCTTC
many	TRBV7-2	TRBD2	TRBJ2-7	CASSLAAGVYEQYF	TGTGCCAGCAGCTTAGCGGCGGGAGTCTACGAGCAGTACTTC
-	TRBV30	-	TRBJ2-1	CAWSVSGVEQFF	TGTGCCTGGAGTGTATCGGGAGTCGAGCAGTTCTTC
-	TRBV12-3/TRBV12-4	TRBD2	TRBJ2-2	CTSSGLAGGGFPAGELFF	TGTACCAGCAGCGGACTAGCGGGAGGTGGTTTTCCCGCCGGGGAGCTGTTTTTT
-	TRBV7-3	TRBD2	TRBJ2-2	CASSWTGTSGWTNTGELFF	TGTGCCAGCAGTTGGACAGGGACTAGCGGGTGGACCAACACCGGGGAGCTGTTTTTT
many	TRBV5-1	-	TRBJ1-1	CASREQEDTEAFF	TGCGCCAGCAGGGAACAGGAAGACACTGAAGCTTTCTTT
few	TRBV6-1	-	TRBJ2-7	CASSTSVAELYEQYF	TGTGCCAGCAGCACCAGCGTGGCGGAACTCTACGAGCAGTACTTC
-	TRBV11-2	-	TRBJ2-6	CASSLAALGVQFSGANVLTF	TGTGCCAGCAGCTTAGCGGCTTTGGGGGTACAATTCTCTGGGGCCAACGTCCTGACTTTC
few	TRBV7-9	-	TRBJ1-1	CASSLSLTGRDTEAFF	TGTGCCAGCAGCTTAAGCCTTACAGGGAGAGACACTGAAGCTTTCTTT
many	TRBV11-1	-	TRBJ1-3	CANISGNTIYF	TGTGCCAACATTTCTGGAAACACCATATATTTT
many	TRBV12-3/TRBV12-4	TRBD2	TRBJ2-5	CASGTTAGGLETQYF	TGTGCCAGCGGAACTACTGCGGGGGGGCTCGAGACCCAGTACTTC
few	TRBV9	-	TRBJ2-3	CASSANKDTQYF	TGTGCCAGCAGCGCAAACAAGGATACGCAGTATTTT
-	TRBV19	TRBD1	TRBJ1-1	CASSIQGDSTEAFF	TGTGCCAGTAGTATTCAGGGGGACTCCACTGAAGCTTTCTTT
-	TRBV7-8	-	TRBJ2-2	CASIPNSDFGLHGELFF	TGTGCCAGCATCCCCAACTCGGACTTTGGATTACATGGGGAGCTGTTTTTT
few	TRBV29-1	-	TRBJ1-1	CSVADGEAEAFF	TGCAGCGTGGCGGATGGGGAGGCTGAAGCTTTCTTT
-	TRBV2	TRBD2	TRBJ2-3	CASSEAVAGDDTQYF	TGTGCCAGCAGTGAGGCGGTAGCGGGGGACGATACGCAGTATTTT
-	TRBV11-2	-	TRBJ1-5	CASSLGGLGGNQPQHF	TGTGCCAGCAGCTTAGGAGGGTTGGGAGGCAATCAGCCCCAGCATTTT
few	TRBV7-2	TRBD2	TRBJ2-3	CASIPVGGAITDTQYF	TGTGCCAGCATCCCCGTCGGGGGGGCGATCACAGATACGCAGTATTTT
few	TRBV4-2	-	TRBJ2-2	CASSQGAPGTGELFF	TGTGCCAGCAGCCAAGGCGCCCCCGGGACCGGGGAGCTGTTTTTT
-	TRBV13	-	TRBJ2-2	CASSLGHSNTGELFF	TGTGCCAGCAGCCTAGGACACTCGAACACCGGGGAGCTGTTTTTT
many	TRBV13	TRBD1	TRBJ1-1	CASSKTGGTEAFF	TGTGCCAGCAGCAAGACAGGGGGGACTGAAGCTTTCTTT
few	TRBV30	-	TRBJ1-5	CAWSFQGYQPQHF	TGTGCCTGGAGTTTTCAAGGCTACCAGCCCCAGCATTTT
many	TRBV5-6	-	TRBJ2-5	CASSQRQWLETQYF	TGTGCCAGCAGCCAAAGACAGTGGCTGGAGACCCAGTACTTC
-	TRBV7-9	TRBD1	TRBJ1-6	CASSRGQLTGSPLHF	TGTGCCAGCAGTCGGGGACAGTTGACAGGGTCACCCCTCCACTTT
-	TRBV6-1	TRBD1	TRBJ1-1	CASNGQGNTEAFF	TGTGCCAGTAACGGACAGGGGAACACTGAAGCTTTCTTT
few	TRBV14	-	TRBJ1-6	CASSQGGAPLHF	TGTGCCAGCAGCCAAGGGGGCGCACCCCTCCACTTT
many	TRBV12-3/TRBV12-4	TRBD1	TRBJ1-5	CASSQLNRGGQPQHF	TGTGCCAGCAGCCAACTTAACAGGGGAGGTCAGCCCCAGCATTTT
many	TRBV30	-	TRBJ1-4	CAWRSQGYEKLFF	TGTGCCTGGAGAAGCCAGGGATATGAAAAACTGTTTTTT